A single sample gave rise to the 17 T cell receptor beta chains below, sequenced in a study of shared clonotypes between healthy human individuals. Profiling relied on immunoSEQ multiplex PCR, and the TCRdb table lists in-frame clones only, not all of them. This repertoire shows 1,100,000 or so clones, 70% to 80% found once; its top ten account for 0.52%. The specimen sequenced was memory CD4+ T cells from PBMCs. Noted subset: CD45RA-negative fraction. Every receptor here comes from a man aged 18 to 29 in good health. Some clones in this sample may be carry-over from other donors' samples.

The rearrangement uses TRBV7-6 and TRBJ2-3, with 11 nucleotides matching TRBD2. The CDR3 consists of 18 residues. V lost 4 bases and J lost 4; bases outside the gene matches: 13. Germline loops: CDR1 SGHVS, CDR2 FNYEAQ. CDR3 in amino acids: CASSSRDSGRAGPDTQYF. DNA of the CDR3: TGTGCCAGCAGCTCCCGGGATAGCGGGAGGGCCGGTCCAGATACGCAGTATTTT.

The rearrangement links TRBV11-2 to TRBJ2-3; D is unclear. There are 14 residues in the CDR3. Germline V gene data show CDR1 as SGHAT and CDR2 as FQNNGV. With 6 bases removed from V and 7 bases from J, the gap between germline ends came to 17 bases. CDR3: CASSRPGFANTQYF. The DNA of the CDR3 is TGTGCCAGCAGTCGCCCGGGCTTTGCCAATACGCAGTATTTT.

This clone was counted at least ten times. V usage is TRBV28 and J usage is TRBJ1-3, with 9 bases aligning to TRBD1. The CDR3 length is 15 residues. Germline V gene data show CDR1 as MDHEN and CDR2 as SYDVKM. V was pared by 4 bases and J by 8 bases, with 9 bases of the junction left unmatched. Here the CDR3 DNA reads TGTGCCAGCAGTTCGTGGGACAGGGTAGGAGACACCATATATTTT. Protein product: CASSSWDRVGDTIYF.

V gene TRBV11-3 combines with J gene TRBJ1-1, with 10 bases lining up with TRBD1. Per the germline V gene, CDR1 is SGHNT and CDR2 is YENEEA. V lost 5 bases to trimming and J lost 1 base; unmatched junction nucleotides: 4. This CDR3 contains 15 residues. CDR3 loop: CASSQGQGSNTEAFF. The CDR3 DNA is TGTGCCAGCAGCCAGGGACAGGGGTCGAACACTGAAGCTTTCTTT. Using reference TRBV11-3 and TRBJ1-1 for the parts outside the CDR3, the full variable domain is EAGVVQSPRYKIIEKKQPVAFWCNPISGHNTLYWYLQNLGQGPELLIRYENEEAVDDSQLPKDRFSAERLKGVDSTLKIQPAELGDSAVYLCASSQGQGSNTEAFFGQGTRLTVV.

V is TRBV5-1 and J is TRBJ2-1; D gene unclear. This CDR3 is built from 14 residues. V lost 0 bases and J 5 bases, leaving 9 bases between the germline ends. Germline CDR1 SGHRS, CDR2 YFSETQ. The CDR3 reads CASSLGGLHNEQFF. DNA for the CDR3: TGCGCCAGCAGCTTGGGGGGATTACACAATGAGCAGTTCTTC.

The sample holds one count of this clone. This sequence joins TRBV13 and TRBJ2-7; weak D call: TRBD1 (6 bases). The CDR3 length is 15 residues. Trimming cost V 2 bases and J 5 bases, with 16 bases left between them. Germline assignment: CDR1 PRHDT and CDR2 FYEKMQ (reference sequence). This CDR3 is CASSLIGQSGHEQYF. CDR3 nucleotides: TGTGCCAGCAGCTTAATAGGACAGTCGGGCCACGAGCAGTACTTC.

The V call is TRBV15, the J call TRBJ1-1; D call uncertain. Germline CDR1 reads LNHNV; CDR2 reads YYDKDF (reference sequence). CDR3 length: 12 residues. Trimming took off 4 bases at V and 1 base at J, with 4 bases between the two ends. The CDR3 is CATSKQNTEAFF. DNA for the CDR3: TGTGCCACCAGCAAGCAGAACACTGAAGCTTTCTTT.

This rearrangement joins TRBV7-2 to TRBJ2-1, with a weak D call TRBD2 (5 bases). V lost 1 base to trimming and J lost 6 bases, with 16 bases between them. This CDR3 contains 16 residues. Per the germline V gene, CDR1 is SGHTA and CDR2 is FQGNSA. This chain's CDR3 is CASSLVYLAGRNEQFF. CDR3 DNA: TGTGCCAGCAGCTTAGTGTACCTAGCTGGGCGCAATGAGCAGTTCTTC.

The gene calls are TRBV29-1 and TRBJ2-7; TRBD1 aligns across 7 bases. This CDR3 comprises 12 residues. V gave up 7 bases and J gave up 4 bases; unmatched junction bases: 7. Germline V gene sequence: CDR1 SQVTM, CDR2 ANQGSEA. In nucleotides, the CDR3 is TGCAGCGCCGGGACAGAACCTTACGAGCAGTACTTC. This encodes CSAGTEPYEQYF.

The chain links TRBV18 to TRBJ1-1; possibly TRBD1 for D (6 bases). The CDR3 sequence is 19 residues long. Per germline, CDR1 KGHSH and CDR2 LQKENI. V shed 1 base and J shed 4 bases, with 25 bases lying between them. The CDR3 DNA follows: TGTGCCAGCTCACCACGAGGTCAAACGTTGGGGGCTTGGGGCACTGAAGCTTTCTTT. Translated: CASSPRGQTLGAWGTEAFF.

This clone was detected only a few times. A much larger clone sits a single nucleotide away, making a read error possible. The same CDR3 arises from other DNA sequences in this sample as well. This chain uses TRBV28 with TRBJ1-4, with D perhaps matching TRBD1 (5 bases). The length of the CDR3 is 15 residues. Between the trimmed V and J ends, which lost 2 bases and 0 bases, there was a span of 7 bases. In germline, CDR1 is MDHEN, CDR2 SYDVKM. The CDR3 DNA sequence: TGTGCCAGCAGTTTAGGGGGTGCAACTAATGAAAAACTGTTTTTT. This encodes CASSLGGATNEKLFF.

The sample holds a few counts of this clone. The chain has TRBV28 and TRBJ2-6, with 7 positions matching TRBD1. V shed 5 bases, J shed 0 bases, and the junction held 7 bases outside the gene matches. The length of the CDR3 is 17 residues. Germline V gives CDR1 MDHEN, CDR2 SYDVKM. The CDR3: CASSPLDRVSGANVLTF. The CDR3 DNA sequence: TGTGCCAGCAGTCCCCTCGACAGGGTCTCTGGGGCCAACGTCCTGACTTTC.

The CDR3 here is CASSPRGTSGINEQFF. DNA for the CDR3: TGTGCCAGCAGCCCGCGGGGGACTAGCGGGATCAATGAGCAGTTCTTC. The chain links TRBV5-4 to TRBJ2-1; 13 nucleotides line up with TRBD2. The CDR3 is 16 amino acids. V dropped 4 bases and J dropped 6; count of bases not matched to a gene: 7. Germline V gene lookup returns CDR1 SGHNT and CDR2 YYREEE (reference sequence).

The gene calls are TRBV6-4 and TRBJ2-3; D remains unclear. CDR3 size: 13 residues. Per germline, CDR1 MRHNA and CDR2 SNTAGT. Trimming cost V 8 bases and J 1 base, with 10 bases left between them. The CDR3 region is CASAASGTDTQYF. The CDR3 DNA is TGTGCCAGCGCTGCTAGTGGCACAGATACGCAGTATTTT.

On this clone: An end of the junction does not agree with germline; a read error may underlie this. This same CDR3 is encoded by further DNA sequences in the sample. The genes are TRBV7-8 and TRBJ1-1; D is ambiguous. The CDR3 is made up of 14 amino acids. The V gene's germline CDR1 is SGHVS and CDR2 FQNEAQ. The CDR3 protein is CASSPRAGYTEAFF. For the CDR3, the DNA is TGTGCCAGCAGCCCCCGCGCGGGGTACACTGAAGCCTTCTTT.

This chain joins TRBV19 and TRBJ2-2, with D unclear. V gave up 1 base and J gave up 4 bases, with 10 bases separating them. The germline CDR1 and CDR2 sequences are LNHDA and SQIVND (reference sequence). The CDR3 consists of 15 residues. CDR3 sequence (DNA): TGTGCCAGTAGTATAGGTCCCTTGGGCACCGGGGAGCTGTTTTTT. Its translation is CASSIGPLGTGELFF. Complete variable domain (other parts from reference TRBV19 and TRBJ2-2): DGGITQSPKYLFRKEGQNVTLSCEQNLNHDAMYWYRQDPGQGLRLIYYSQIVNDFQKGDIAEGYSVSREKKESFPLTVTSAQKNPTAFYLCASSIGPLGTGELFFGEGSRLTVL.

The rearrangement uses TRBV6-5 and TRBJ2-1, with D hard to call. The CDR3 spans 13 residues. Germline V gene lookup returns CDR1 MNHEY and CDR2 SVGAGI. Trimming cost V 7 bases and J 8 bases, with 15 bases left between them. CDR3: CASNQPPSDEQFF. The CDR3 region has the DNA TGTGCCAGCAACCAGCCACCCTCGGATGAGCAGTTCTTC.